This T cell receptor beta chain appears in the sequencing data of a study of response to subunit inactivated influenza vaccine. To note about this clonotype: Its cognate antigen is unknown.

Germline V lookup: CDR1 SGHTA, CDR2 FQGNSA. The V end lost 2 bases, the J end lost 2 bases, and 9 bases lay between the germline ends. This CDR3 is 14 amino acids long. TCRdb re-called the RT-PCR reads with MiXCR, one entry per CDR3 protein. The sample has a few hundred thousand distinct CDR3 sequences, about 20% seen once. Study-wide results and limits: T cells newly recruited by each seasonal influenza vaccination are few, the authors suggested.

The sample consisted of PBMCs from blood, taken 21 months after vaccination. This receptor was obtained from a man aged 50 to 69 who received an inactivated influenza vaccine. The chain links TRBV7-2 to TRBJ1-1; D is unclear. Here the CDR3 reads CASSLSGTNTEAFF. CDR3 sequence (DNA): TGTGCCAGCAGCTTATCGGGCACCAACACTGAAGCTTTCTTT.